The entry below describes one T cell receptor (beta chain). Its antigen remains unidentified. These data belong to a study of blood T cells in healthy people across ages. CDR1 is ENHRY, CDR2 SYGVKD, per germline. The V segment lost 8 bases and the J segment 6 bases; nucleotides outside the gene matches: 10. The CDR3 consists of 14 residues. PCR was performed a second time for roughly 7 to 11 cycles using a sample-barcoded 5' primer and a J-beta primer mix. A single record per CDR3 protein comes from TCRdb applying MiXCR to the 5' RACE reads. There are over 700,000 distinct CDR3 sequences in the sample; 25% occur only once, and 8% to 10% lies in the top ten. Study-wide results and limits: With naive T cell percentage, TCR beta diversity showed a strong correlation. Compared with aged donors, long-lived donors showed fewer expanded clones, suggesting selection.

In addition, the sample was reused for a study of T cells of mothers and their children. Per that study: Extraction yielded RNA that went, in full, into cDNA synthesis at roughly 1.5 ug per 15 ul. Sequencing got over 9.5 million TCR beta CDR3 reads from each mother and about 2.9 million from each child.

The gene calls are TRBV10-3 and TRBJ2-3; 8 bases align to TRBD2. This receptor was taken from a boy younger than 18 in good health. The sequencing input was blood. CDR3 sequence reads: CAIVAGGFGDTQYF. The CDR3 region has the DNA TGTGCCATCGTGGCGGGAGGATTCGGGGATACGCAGTATTTT.